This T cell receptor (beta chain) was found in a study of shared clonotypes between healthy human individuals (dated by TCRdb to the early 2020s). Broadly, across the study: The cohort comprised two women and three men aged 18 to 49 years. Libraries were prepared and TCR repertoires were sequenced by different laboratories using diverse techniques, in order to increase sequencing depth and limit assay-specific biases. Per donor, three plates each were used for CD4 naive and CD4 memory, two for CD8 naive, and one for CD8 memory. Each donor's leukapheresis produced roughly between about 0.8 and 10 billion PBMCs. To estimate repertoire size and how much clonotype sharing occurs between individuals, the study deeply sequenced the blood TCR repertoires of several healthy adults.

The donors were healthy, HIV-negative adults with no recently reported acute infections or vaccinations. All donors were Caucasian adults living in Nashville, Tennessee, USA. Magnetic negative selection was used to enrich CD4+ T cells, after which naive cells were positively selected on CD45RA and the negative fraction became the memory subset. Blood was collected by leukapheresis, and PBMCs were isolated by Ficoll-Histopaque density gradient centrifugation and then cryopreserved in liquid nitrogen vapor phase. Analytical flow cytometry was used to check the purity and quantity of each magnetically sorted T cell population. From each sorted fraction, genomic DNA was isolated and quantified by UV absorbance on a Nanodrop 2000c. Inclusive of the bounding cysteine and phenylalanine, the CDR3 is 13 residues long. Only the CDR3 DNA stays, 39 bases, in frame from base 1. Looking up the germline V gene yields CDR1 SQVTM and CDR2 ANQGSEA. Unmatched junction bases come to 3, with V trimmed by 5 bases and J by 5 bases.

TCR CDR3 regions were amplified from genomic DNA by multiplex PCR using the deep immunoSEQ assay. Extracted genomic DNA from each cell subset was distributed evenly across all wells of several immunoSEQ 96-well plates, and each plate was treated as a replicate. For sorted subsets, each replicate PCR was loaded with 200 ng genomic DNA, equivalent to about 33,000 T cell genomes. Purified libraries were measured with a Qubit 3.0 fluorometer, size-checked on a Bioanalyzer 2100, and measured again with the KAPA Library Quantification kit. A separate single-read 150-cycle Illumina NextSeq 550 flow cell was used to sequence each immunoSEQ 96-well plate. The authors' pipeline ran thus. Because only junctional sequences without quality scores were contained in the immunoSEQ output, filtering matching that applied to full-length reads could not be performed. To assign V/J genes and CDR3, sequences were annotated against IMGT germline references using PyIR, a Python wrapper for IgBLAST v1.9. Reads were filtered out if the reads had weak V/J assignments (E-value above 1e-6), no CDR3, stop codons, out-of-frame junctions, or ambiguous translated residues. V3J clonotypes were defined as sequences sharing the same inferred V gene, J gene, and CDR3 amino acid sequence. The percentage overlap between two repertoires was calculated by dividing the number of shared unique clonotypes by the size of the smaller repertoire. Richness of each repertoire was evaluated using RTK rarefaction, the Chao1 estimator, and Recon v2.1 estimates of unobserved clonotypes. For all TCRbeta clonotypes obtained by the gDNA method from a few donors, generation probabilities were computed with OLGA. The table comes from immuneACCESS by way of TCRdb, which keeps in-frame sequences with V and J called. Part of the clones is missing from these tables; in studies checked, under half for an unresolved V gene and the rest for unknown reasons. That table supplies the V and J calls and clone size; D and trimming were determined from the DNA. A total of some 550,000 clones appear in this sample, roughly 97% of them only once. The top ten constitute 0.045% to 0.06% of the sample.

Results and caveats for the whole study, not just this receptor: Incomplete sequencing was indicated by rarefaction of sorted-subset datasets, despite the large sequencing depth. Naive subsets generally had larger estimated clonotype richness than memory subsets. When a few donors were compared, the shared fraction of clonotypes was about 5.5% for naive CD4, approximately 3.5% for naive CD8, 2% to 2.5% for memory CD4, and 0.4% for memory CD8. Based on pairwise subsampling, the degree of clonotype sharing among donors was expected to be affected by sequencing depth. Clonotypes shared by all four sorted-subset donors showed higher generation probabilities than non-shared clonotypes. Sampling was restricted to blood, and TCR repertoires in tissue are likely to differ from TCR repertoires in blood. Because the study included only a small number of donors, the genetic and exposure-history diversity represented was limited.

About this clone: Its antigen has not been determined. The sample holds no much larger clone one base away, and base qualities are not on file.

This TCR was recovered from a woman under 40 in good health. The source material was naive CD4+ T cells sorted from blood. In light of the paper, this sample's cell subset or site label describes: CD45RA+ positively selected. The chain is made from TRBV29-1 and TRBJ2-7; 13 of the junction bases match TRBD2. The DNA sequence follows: TGCAGCGTTCGGACTAGCGGGAGCCACGAGCAGTACTTC. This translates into CSVRTSGSHEQYF.